What follows are 32 T cell receptor beta chains derived from one specimen sequenced in a study of beta chain features in type 1 diabetes. Sequenced material consisted of expressed TCRB transcripts (all of the isolated RNA was reverse transcribed). This table comes from immunoSEQ multiplex PCR, and its TCRdb copy is limited to in-frame clones, with some not included. The table has around 310,000 clones, approximately 11% seen once; the top ten hold around 0.015%. Sequenced: naive CD4+ T cells from blood. These receptors were taken from a woman aged 25-40 years in good health.

This clone was detected once. The rearrangement links TRBV28 to TRBJ2-6; TRBD1 matches 8 bases. With 4 bases clipped from V and 0 bases from J, the junction kept 5 bases outside the gene matches. Germline CDR1 is MDHEN and CDR2 is SYDVKM. The CDR3 contains 17 residues. This CDR3 reads CASSSGQATSGANVLTF. As DNA, the CDR3 is TGTGCCAGCAGTTCGGGACAGGCAACCTCTGGGGCCAACGTCCTGACTTTC.

The sample holds a few counts of this clone. The chain uses TRBV11-3 and TRBJ2-1, with D possibly matching TRBD1 (6 bases). The germline gives CDR1 SGHNT, CDR2 YENEEA. Deletions cut 1 base from V and 6 bases from J, with 7 bases between. There are 13 residues in the CDR3. The CDR3 region has the DNA TGTGCCAGCAGCTTAGCAGGGGTCAATGAGCAGTTCTTC. Protein sequence: CASSLAGVNEQFF. The full variable domain, completed using reference TRBV11-3 and TRBJ2-1, is EAGVVQSPRYKIIEKKQPVAFWCNPISGHNTLYWYLQNLGQGPELLIRYENEEAVDDSQLPKDRFSAERLKGVDSTLKIQPAELGDSAVYLCASSLAGVNEQFFGPGTRLTVL.

The chain carries TRBV30 and TRBJ2-7, with D tentatively TRBD2 (6 bases). The CDR3 is 13 amino acids. Germline-derived CDR1 and CDR2 are GTSNPN and SVGIG (reference sequence). The V and J ends lost 2 bases and 3 bases respectively, with 11 bases between them. In nucleotides, the CDR3 is TGTGCCTGGAGTTACGGGAGTAGCTACGAGCAGTACTTC. Translated, it gives CAWSYGSSYEQYF.

The rearrangement uses TRBV7-2 and TRBJ2-5; D is perhaps TRBD2 (5 bases). V gave up 0 bases and J gave up 2 bases, with 10 bases separating them. The CDR3 spans 15 residues. Germline V gene sequence: CDR1 SGHTA, CDR2 FQGNSA. CDR3 residues: CASSLASAPQETQYF. The CDR3 DNA reads TGTGCCAGCAGCTTAGCTAGCGCGCCACAAGAGACCCAGTACTTC.

This clone was counted between two and nine times. The genes are TRBV5-4 and TRBJ2-7; 10 bases match TRBD2. There are 14 residues in the CDR3. The V segment lost 5 bases and the J segment 1 base; nucleotides outside the gene matches: 3. Looked up from germline, CDR1 is SGHNT and CDR2 is YYREEE (reference sequence). The CDR3 spells CASRPGLASYEQYF. The CDR3 nucleotides are TGTGCCAGCAGACCGGGACTAGCGTCCTACGAGCAGTACTTC.

This clone was seen only a few times. J is TRBJ2-3 and V is TRBV30; 7 bases align to TRBD2. This CDR3 is 15 amino acids long. The junction had 15 bases not matched to a gene; V was cut back by 7 bases and J by 5 bases. Germline V gene data show CDR1 as GTSNPN and CDR2 as SVGIG (reference sequence). CDR3 in amino acids: CASMKGRERKDTQYF. The CDR3 nucleotides are TGTGCCTCGATGAAAGGGCGGGAGCGGAAAGATACGCAGTATTTT.

V usage is TRBV27 and J usage is TRBJ2-1, with 12 nucleotides matching TRBD2. CDR3 length equals 15 residues. From germline, CDR1 is MNHEY and CDR2 SMNVEV (reference sequence). J lost 7 bases, V lost 4 bases, and 5 bases had no gene match. This CDR3 is CASSSLAGGMNEQFF. The CDR3 bases are TGTGCCAGCAGTTCGCTAGCGGGAGGGATGAATGAGCAGTTCTTC.

This clone was observed a handful of times. This sample also contains other DNA sequences that code for the same CDR3. This sequence joins TRBV5-1 and TRBJ2-1, with 13 bases fitting TRBD2. Trimming took 4 bases from V and 1 from J; bases not matched to a gene: 2. The CDR3 is made up of 16 amino acids. Germline V gene lookup returns CDR1 SGHRS and CDR2 YFSETQ. The CDR3 loop reads CASSLGLAGSYNEQFF. As DNA, the CDR3 is TGCGCCAGCAGCCTGGGACTAGCGGGATCCTACAATGAGCAGTTCTTC.

The J gene is TRBJ2-5, the V gene TRBV5-1, with D unresolved. The CDR3 has 14 residues. Trimming left V 3 bases short and J 3 bases short, with 12 bases between. CDR1 SGHRS and CDR2 YFSETQ come from the germline V gene. In DNA form, the CDR3 reads TGCGCCAGCAGCTCGCAGACTCCGAAAGAGACCCAGTACTTC. It translates to CASSSQTPKETQYF.

The CDR3 DNA reads TGCGCCAGCAGCCAGTTGAGCGGGAGGGCCGTTAGTGAGCAGTTCTTC. Translation: CASSQLSGRAVSEQFF. This rearrangement joins TRBV4-3 to TRBJ2-1; 10 bases are shared with TRBD2. Trimming cost V 3 bases and J 9 bases; bases outside gene matches: 11. The CDR3 runs to 16 residues. Germline loops: CDR1 LGHNA, CDR2 YSLEER.

The chain carries TRBV5-1 and TRBJ1-3; unclear D gene. The CDR3 is 17 residues long. The V and J ends lost 4 bases and 1 base respectively, with 18 bases between them. CDR1 is SGHRS, CDR2 YFSETQ, per germline. Here the CDR3 DNA reads TGCGCCAGCAGCCGGGTGGGAGTTACACTTTCTGGAAACACCATATATTTT. It yields the protein CASSRVGVTLSGNTIYF.

This clone showed up just a few times. The gene calls are TRBV2 and TRBJ1-5; no firm D call. Germline loops: CDR1 SNHLY, CDR2 FYNNEI. Between the trimmed V and J ends, which lost 3 bases and 0 bases, there was a span of 9 bases. The CDR3 length is 15 residues. CDR3 residues: CASSEGRISNQPQHF. The CDR3 DNA is TGTGCCAGCAGTGAGGGCAGAATTAGCAATCAGCCCCAGCATTTT.

This clone was seen only a few times. The gene calls are TRBV4-3 and TRBJ2-3; the match to TRBD2 covers 7 bases. This CDR3 has 15 amino acids. Trimming cost V 4 bases and J 0 bases; bases outside gene matches: 4. Germline V gives CDR1 LGHNA, CDR2 YSLEER. CDR3 nucleotides: TGCGCCAGCAGCCGGCTAGCGGTTAGCACAGATACGCAGTATTTT. Translation gives CASSRLAVSTDTQYF.

A few counts support this clone. V gene TRBV4-3 combines with J gene TRBJ2-3; D is perhaps TRBD2 (6 bases). Looked up from germline, CDR1 is LGHNA and CDR2 is YSLEER. Trimming cost V 4 bases and J 1 base, with 15 bases left between them. The CDR3 extends over 16 amino acids. The CDR3, as DNA: TGCGCCAGCAGCCGGAATTGGGGGGAGGGCACAGATACGCAGTATTTT. This translates into CASSRNWGEGTDTQYF.

The chain joins TRBV4-3 to TRBJ2-7; 7 bases align to TRBD1. The CDR3 spans 13 residues. Germline V gives CDR1 LGHNA, CDR2 YSLEER. Trimming took 5 bases from V and 3 from J; bases not matched to a gene: 4. For the CDR3, the DNA is TGCGCCAGCAGCAGGGACAGCCGCTACGAGCAGTACTTC. Amino acid sequence: CASSRDSRYEQYF.

This clone occurred a few times. This chain connects TRBV7-2 to TRBJ2-3, with 9 bases fitting TRBD2. Germline CDR1 is SGHTA and CDR2 is FQGNSA. V shed 4 bases, J shed 6 bases, and the junction held 8 bases outside the gene matches. This CDR3 has 15 residues. The CDR3 nucleotides are TGTGCCAGCAGCTCCCTTGGCGGGAGGGCCGATACGCAGTATTTT. The encoded protein is CASSSLGGRADTQYF.

The rearrangement uses TRBV28 and TRBJ1-3; D ambiguous. V was pared by 2 bases and J by 4 bases, with 3 bases between. This CDR3 is built from 12 residues. The germline CDR1 and CDR2 sequences are MDHEN and SYDVKM. CDR3 in amino acids: CASSLQGNTIYF. The CDR3 DNA reads as TGTGCCAGCAGTTTACAAGGAAACACCATATATTTT.

In its sample, this clone was seen a few times. This rearrangement joins TRBV4-3 to TRBJ2-5; 8 bases map to TRBD2. The DNA end is a closer match to TRBJ2-7, so the J assignment may be wrong. CDR1 is LGHNA, CDR2 YSLEER, per germline. This CDR3 is 15 amino acids long. The CDR3: CASSQELGRAHEQYF. For the CDR3, the DNA is TGCGCCAGCAGCCAAGAACTCGGGAGGGCGCACGAGCAGTACTTC.

The sample holds a few counts of this clone. The CDR3 DNA is TGTGCCTGGAGTGTTGGACTTTACCAAGAGACCCAGTACTTC. It is translated as CAWSVGLYQETQYF. The chain joins TRBV30 to TRBJ2-5; possibly TRBD2 for D (5 bases). Trimming took 0 bases from V and 0 from J, leaving 8 bases between them. Germline V gives CDR1 GTSNPN, CDR2 SVGIG (reference sequence). The CDR3 is 14 amino acids.

V and J are TRBV28 and TRBJ1-1, with D possibly matching TRBD1 (6 bases). Germline V gene lookup returns CDR1 MDHEN and CDR2 SYDVKM. The CDR3 runs 14 residues. Trimming removed 6 bases at V and 3 bases at J, with 14 bases between. The CDR3: CASSYDRTYTEAFF. DNA of the CDR3: TGTGCCAGCAGCTACGACAGGACCTACACTGAAGCTTTCTTT. Together with reference TRBV28 and TRBJ1-1, the CDR3 gives the full variable domain: DVKVTQSSRYLVKRTGEKVFLECVQDMDHENMFWYRQDPGLGLRLIYFSYDVKMKEKGDIPEGYSVSREKKERFSLILESASTNQTSMYLCASSYDRTYTEAFFGQGTRLTVV.

The table lists this clone with a few counts. V and J are TRBV6-5 and TRBJ2-3, with 7 nucleotides matching TRBD1. V lost 7 bases, J lost 1 base, and 5 bases stayed unmatched. CDR3 length: 14 residues. Germline CDR1 reads MNHEY; CDR2 reads SVGAGI. CDR3 nucleotide sequence: TGTGCCAGCACCAAGGGGACAGGCACAGATACGCAGTATTTT. Protein: CASTKGTGTDTQYF.

CDR3 amino acids: CASSQEWSSYEQYF. Written as DNA, the CDR3 is TGTGCCAGCAGCCAAGAATGGAGCTCCTACGAGCAGTACTTC. The chain has TRBV4-2 and TRBJ2-7; D ambiguous. CDR3 length: 14 amino acids. CDR1 LGHNA and CDR2 YNFKEQ come from the germline V gene. Trimming pared 0 bases from V and 0 bases from J, leaving 6 bases between.

This clone was counted only a few times. The J gene is TRBJ2-3, the V gene TRBV30; no clear D gene. Trimming shortened V by 1 base and J by 2 bases, and 16 bases separated the two germline ends. The CDR3 is 16 amino acids. In germline, CDR1 is GTSNPN, CDR2 SVGIG (reference sequence). The CDR3 coding sequence is TGTGCCTGGAGTGCCGGGTCGCGAAGGAACACAGATACGCAGTATTTT. It yields the protein CAWSAGSRRNTDTQYF.

J is TRBJ2-2 and V is TRBV15, with 10 bases fitting TRBD2. This CDR3 comprises 17 residues. Trimming removed 5 bases from V and 2 bases from J; junction bases left unmatched: 8. CDR1 LNHNV and CDR2 YYDKDF come from the germline V gene (reference sequence). CDR3 DNA sequence: TGTGCCACCAGCGGAGGGAGGACTAGCGGAAACACCGGGGAGCTGTTTTTT. Translating gives CATSGGRTSGNTGELFF.

This clone turned up a few times. The chain recombines TRBV18 with TRBJ2-3; 8 bases align to TRBD2. V dropped 3 bases and J dropped 4; count of bases not matched to a gene: 12. This CDR3 has 17 residues. The V gene's germline CDR1 is KGHSH and CDR2 LQKENI. Here the CDR3 DNA reads TGTGCCAGCTCACCTCCCAGCGGGGGAAGTCGGGCAGATACGCAGTATTTT. It is translated as CASSPPSGGSRADTQYF.

This clone was seen a few times. The chain couples TRBV18 to TRBJ1-1; D is uncertain. The CDR3 totals 15 residues. CDR1 is KGHSH and CDR2 is LQKENI in the germline V gene. Trimming removed 8 bases from V and 3 bases from J, with 19 bases in between. This CDR3 reads CASHLEPGGHTEAFF. CDR3 nucleotide sequence: TGTGCCAGCCACCTGGAGCCGGGAGGCCACACTGAAGCTTTCTTT.

The chain combines TRBV18 with TRBJ2-3, with 14 bases lining up with TRBD2. Germline V gene sequence: CDR1 KGHSH, CDR2 LQKENI. There are 17 residues in the CDR3. The V gene end was trimmed by 2 bases and the J gene end by 3 bases; junction bases not matched to a gene: 4. The CDR3, as DNA: TGTGCCAGCTCACCAATGGGACTAGCGGGAGCAACAGATACGCAGTATTTT. It encodes CASSPMGLAGATDTQYF.

This clone turned up a few times. V gene TRBV29-1 combines with J gene TRBJ2-1, with D maybe TRBD1 (5 bases). The CDR3 runs 14 residues. Trimming stripped 5 bases from V and 0 bases from J, with 11 bases between. Germline V lookup: CDR1 SQVTM, CDR2 ANQGSEA. The CDR3 region is CSVPRASSYNEQFF. In DNA form, the CDR3 reads TGCAGCGTTCCCAGGGCGAGCTCCTACAATGAGCAGTTCTTC.

This chain uses TRBV27 with TRBJ2-3; a possible D gene is TRBD1 (6 bases). Germline V gives CDR1 MNHEY, CDR2 SMNVEV (reference sequence). The CDR3 runs 13 residues. V was cut by 5 bases and J by 3 bases, with 9 bases left in between. The CDR3 protein is CASSLGTTDTQYF. The CDR3 DNA reads TGTGCCAGCAGTCTAGGGACAACAGATACGCAGTATTTT.

In this sample, this clone turned up a few times. This chain joins TRBV7-3 and TRBJ2-6; D is unclear. This CDR3 has 15 residues. Germline-derived CDR1 and CDR2 are SGHTA and FQGTGA. V lost 5 bases and J 1 base, leaving 9 bases between the germline ends. The CDR3 region is CASSTDTSGANVLTF. In nucleotides, the CDR3 is TGTGCCAGCAGCACCGACACATCTGGGGCCAACGTCCTGACTTTC.

CDR3 protein: CASSLGGTGRYEQYF. CDR3 coding DNA: TGTGCCAGCAGCTTAGGGGGGACAGGGAGGTACGAGCAGTACTTC. The genes are TRBV7-2 and TRBJ2-7; TRBD1 matches 9 bases. Looked up from germline, CDR1 is SGHTA and CDR2 is FQGNSA. Trimming removed 1 base from V and 4 bases from J; junction bases left unmatched: 5. The CDR3 is 15 amino acids.

This clone was detected only a few times. The chain recombines TRBV27 with TRBJ2-7, with 7 bases matching TRBD1. CDR3 length: 12 amino acids. Germline V gene sequence: CDR1 MNHEY, CDR2 SMNVEV (reference sequence). The ends lost 5 bases at V and 6 bases at J; junction bases unmatched: 4. CDR3: CASSINRGEQYF. The CDR3 nucleotides read TGTGCCAGCAGTATCAACAGGGGCGAGCAGTACTTC.